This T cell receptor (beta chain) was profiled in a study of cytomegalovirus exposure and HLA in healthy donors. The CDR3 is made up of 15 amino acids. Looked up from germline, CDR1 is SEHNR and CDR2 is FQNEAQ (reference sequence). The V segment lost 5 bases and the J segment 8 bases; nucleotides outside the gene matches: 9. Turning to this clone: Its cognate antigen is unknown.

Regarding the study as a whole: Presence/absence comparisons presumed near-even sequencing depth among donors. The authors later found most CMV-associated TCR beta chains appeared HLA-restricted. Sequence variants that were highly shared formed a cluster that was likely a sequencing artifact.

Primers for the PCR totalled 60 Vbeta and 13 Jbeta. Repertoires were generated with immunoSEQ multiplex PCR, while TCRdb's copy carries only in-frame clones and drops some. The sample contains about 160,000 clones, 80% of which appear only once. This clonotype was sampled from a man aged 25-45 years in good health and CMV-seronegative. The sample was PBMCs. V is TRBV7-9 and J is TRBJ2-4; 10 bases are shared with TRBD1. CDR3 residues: CASSVSGTGEDIQYF. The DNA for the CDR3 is TGTGCCAGCAGCGTCTCCGGGACAGGGGAGGACATTCAGTACTTC.